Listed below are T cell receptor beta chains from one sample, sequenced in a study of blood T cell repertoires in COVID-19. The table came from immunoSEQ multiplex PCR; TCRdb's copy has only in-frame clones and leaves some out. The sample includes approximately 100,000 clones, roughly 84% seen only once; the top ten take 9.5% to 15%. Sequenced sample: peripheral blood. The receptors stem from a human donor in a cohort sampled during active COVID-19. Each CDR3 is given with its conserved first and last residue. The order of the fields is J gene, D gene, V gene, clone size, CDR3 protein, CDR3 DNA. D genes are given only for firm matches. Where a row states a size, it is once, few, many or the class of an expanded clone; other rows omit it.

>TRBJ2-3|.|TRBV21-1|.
CASSARTSGGQDTQYF
TGTGCCAGCAGCGCTCGGACTAGCGGGGGGCAGGATACGCAGTATTTT
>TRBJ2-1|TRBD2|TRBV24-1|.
CATSPGSGGVSSYNEQFF
TGTGCCACCAGTCCTGGTAGCGGGGGGGTTAGCTCCTACAATGAGCAGTTCTTC
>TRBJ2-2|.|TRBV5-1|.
CASIEGVTTGELFF
TGCGCCAGCATTGAGGGTGTGACCACCGGGGAGCTGTTTTTT
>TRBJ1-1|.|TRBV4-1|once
CASSQPDRANTEAFF
TGCGCCAGCAGCCAACCGGACAGAGCGAACACTGAAGCTTTCTTT
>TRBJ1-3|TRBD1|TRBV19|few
CASNGQGGLSGNTIYF
TGTGCCAGTAATGGACAGGGGGGACTCTCTGGAAACACCATATATTTT
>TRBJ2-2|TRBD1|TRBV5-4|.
CASTSRGQMNTGELFF
TGTGCCAGCACCTCAAGGGGGCAGATGAACACCGGGGAGCTGTTTTTT
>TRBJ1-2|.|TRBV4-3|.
CASSQANRQYGYTF
TGCGCCAGCAGCCAGGCAAACCGCCAGTATGGCTACACCTTC
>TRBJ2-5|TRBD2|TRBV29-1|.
CSVDSRTSGGETQYF
TGCAGCGTTGACTCGAGGACTAGCGGGGGAGAGACCCAGTACTTC
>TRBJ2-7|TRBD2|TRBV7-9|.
CASSLGGLSGSSYEQYF
TGTGCCAGCAGCTTGGGGGGACTATCCGGGAGCTCCTACGAGCAGTACTTC
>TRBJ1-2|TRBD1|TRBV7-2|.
CASSASGTAYGYTF
TGTGCCAGCAGCGCCTCCGGGACAGCCTATGGCTACACCTTC
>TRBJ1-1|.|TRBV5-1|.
CASSRWGESEAFF
TGCGCCAGCAGCCGGTGGGGGGAGTCTGAAGCTTTCTTT
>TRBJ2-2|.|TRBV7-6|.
CASSSGGTTLPGELFF
TGTGCCAGCAGCTCGGGTGGGACAACCCTCCCCGGGGAGCTGTTTTTT
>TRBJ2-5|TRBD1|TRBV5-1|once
CASNQQGALETQYF
TGCGCCAGCAACCAGCAGGGGGCTTTGGAGACCCAGTACTTC
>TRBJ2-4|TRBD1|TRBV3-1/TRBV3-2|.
CASSHDRGMDIQYF
TGTGCCAGCAGCCACGACAGGGGGATGGACATTCAGTACTTC
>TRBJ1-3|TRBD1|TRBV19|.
CASSRDRPSSGNTIYF
TGTGCCAGTAGTCGGGACAGGCCAAGCTCTGGAAACACCATATATTTT
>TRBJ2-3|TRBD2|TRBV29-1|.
CSTRTSGSTDTQYF
TGCAGCACCCGGACTAGCGGGTCCACAGATACGCAGTATTTT
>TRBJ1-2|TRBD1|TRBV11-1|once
CASSKRDREDYGYTF
TGTGCCAGCAGCAAACGGGACAGGGAGGACTATGGCTACACCTTC
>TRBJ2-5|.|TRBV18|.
CASSPTGSGYQETQYF
TGTGCCAGCTCACCGACGGGATCGGGGTACCAAGAGACCCAGTACTTC
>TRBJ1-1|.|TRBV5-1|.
CASSLASGVGHTEAFF
TGCGCCAGCAGCTTGGCATCGGGGGTTGGCCACACTGAAGCTTTCTTT
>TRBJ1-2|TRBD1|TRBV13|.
CASSQVQGDYGYTF
TGTGCCAGCAGCCAAGTACAGGGGGACTATGGCTACACCTTC
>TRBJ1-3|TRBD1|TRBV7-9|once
CASSLGAPTGVGNTIYF
TGTGCCAGCAGCTTAGGGGCCCCCACAGGGGTCGGAAACACCATATATTTT
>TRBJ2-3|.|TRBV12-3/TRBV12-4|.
CASSLAQPQYF
TGTGCCAGCAGTTTGGCACAGCCGCAGTATTTT
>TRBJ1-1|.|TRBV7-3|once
CASTLPVYTEAFF
TGTGCCAGCACCCTTCCCGTGTACACTGAAGCTTTCTTT
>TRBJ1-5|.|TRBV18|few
CASSPGAGNQPQHF
TGTGCCAGCTCACCAGGTGCAGGAAATCAGCCCCAGCATTTT
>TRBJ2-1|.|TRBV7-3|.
CASSRNGQAGNEQFF
TGTGCCAGCAGCCGGAATGGCCAGGCGGGCAATGAGCAGTTCTTC
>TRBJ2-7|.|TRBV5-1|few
CASSLARRQGISYEQYF
TGCGCCAGCAGCTTGGCCAGGCGGCAGGGAATTTCCTACGAGCAGTACTTC
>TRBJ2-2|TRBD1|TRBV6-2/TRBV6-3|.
CASSSGQTNTGELFF
TGTGCCAGCAGTTCGGGACAGACGAACACCGGGGAGCTGTTTTTT
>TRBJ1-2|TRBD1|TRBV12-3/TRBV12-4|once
CASSWGSGGMDTF
TGTGCCAGCAGTTGGGGTTCAGGGGGCATGGACACCTTC
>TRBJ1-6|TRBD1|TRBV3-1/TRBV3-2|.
CASSQHDGTGWAPLHF
TGTGCCAGCAGCCAACACGACGGGACAGGGTGGGCACCCCTCCACTTT
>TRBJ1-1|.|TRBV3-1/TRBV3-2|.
CASSQGGTWSTEAFF
TGTGCCAGCAGCCAAGGAGGCACTTGGAGCACTGAAGCTTTCTTT
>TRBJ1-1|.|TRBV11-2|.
CASRFGRWGEAFF
TGTGCCAGCAGGTTCGGGAGGTGGGGGGAAGCTTTCTTT
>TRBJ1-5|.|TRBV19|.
CATSEVRGGQPQHF
TGTGCCACCTCGGAGGTCCGAGGTGGTCAGCCCCAGCATTTT
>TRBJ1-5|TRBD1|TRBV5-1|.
CASSTGTGGQPQHF
TGCGCCAGCAGCACGGGGACAGGCGGTCAGCCCCAGCATTTT
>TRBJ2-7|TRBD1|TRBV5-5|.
CASTSPRQGAYEQYF
TGTGCCAGCACCAGCCCTCGACAGGGGGCCTACGAGCAGTACTTC
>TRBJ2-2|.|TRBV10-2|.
CASSDPSELFF
TGCGCCAGCAGTGACCCCTCGGAGCTGTTTTTT
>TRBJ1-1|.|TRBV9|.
CASRSGANTEAFF
TGTGCCAGCAGGTCCGGAGCCAACACTGAAGCTTTCTTT
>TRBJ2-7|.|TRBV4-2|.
CASSQEHWSSYEQYF
TGTGCCAGCAGCCAAGAGCATTGGAGCTCCTACGAGCAGTACTTC
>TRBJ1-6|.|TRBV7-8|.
CASSLSLKMSSYNSPLHF
TGTGCCAGCAGCTTATCCCTCAAGATGAGCTCCTATAATTCACCCCTCCACTTT
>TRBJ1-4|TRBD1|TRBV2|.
CASREQGAHEKLFF
TGTGCCAGCAGGGAACAGGGGGCTCATGAAAAACTGTTTTTT
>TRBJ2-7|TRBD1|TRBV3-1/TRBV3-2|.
CASSQGQDYEQYF
TGTGCCAGCAGCCAGGGACAGGATTACGAGCAGTACTTC
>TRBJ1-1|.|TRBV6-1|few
CASSEQVRDTEAFF
TGTGCCAGCAGTGAACAGGTGAGAGACACTGAAGCTTTCTTT
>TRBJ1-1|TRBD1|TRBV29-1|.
CSADRGGRAEAFF
TGCAGCGCCGACAGGGGAGGGAGGGCTGAAGCTTTCTTT
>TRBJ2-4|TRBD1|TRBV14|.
CASSPGTDKNIQYF
TGTGCCAGCAGCCCAGGGACAGACAAAAACATTCAGTACTTC
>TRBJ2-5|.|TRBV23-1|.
CASNTGGDETQYF
TGCGCCAGCAATACAGGGGGGGACGAGACCCAGTACTTC
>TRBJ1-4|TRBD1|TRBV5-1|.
CASSLAGRTGDEKLFF
TGCGCCAGCAGCCTGGCGGGTCGGACAGGGGATGAAAAACTGTTTTTT
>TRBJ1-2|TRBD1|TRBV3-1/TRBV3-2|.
CASTPGTGGYYGYTF
TGTGCCAGCACTCCCGGGACAGGGGGTTACTATGGCTACACCTTC
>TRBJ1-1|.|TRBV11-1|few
CASRRLTEAFF
TGTGCCAGCAGGCGGCTGACTGAAGCTTTCTTT
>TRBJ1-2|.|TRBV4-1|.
CASSQGAGGGSYGYTF
TGCGCCAGCAGCCAAGGCGCTGGGGGGGGTAGCTATGGCTACACCTTC
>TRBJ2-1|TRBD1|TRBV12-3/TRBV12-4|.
CASSRTGGNEQFF
TGTGCCAGCAGTCGCACAGGGGGCAATGAGCAGTTCTTC
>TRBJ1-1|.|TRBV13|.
CASSPWTAQNTEAFF
TGTGCCAGCAGCCCCTGGACTGCCCAGAACACTGAAGCTTTCTTT